This record covers a single TCR beta chain. This sample includes further DNA sequences coding for the same CDR3. The data originate from a study of shared clonotypes between healthy human individuals. Germline assignment: CDR1 SGHTA and CDR2 FQGTGA. Germline trimming cut 2 bases from V and 7 bases from J; bases unmatched to any gene: 2. This CDR3 spans 13 amino acids. Sequencing used immunoSEQ multiplex PCR; TCRdb keeps in-frame clones, though not all of them. The table records more than 2 million clones, 85% to 95% of them present only once. The naive CD8 subset, CD45RO-negative cells positively selected for CCR7, excluded terminally differentiated effector memory CD45RA+ cells.

The sequenced sample consisted of naive CD8+ T cells from PBMCs. The rearrangement joins TRBV7-3 to TRBJ2-1; TRBD2 aligns across 7 bases. This sequence was found in a man aged 18 to 29 in good health. Some clones in this sample may be carry-over from other donors' samples. For the CDR3, the DNA is TGTGCCAGCAGCTTAGAGGGAGGGAATGAGCAGTTCTTC. Translated: CASSLEGGNEQFF.